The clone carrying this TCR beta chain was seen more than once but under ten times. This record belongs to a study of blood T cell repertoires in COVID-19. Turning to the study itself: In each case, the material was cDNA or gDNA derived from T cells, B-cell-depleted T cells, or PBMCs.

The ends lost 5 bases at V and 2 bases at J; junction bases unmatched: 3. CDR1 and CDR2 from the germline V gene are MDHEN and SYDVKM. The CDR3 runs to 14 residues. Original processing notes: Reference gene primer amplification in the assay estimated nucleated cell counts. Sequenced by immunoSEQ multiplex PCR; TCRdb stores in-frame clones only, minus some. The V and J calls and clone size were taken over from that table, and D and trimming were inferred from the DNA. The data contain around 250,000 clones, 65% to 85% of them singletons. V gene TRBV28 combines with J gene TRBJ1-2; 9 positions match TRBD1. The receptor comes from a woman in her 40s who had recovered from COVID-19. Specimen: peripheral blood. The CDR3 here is CASSLTGGNYGYTF. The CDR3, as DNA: TGTGCCAGCAGTCTCACAGGGGGCAACTATGGCTACACCTTC.